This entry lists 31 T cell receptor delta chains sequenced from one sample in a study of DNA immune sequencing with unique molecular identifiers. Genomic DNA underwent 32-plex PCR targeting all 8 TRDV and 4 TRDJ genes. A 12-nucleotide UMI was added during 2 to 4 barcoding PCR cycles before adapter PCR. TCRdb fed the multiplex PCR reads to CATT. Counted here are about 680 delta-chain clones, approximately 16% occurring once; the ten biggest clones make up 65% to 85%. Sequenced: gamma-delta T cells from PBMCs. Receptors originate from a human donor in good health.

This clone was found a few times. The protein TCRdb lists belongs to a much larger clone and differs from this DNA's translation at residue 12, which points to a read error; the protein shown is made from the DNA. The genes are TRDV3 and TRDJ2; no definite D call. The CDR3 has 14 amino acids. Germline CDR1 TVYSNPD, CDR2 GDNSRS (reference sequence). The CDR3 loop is CAFSPPLLTAQPFF. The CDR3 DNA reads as TGTGCCTTTTCCCCGCCCCTTTTGACAGCACAACCCTTCTTT.

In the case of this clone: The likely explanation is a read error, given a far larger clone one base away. CDR3 in amino acids: CALGSPSLPLYWGLALYTYKLIF. DNA of the CDR3: TGTGCTCTTGGGTCCCCTTCCCTTCCTCTCTACTGGGGGCTCGCCTTGTACACCTATAAACTCATCTTT. V gene TRDV1 combines with J gene TRDJ1; D perhaps matches TRDD3 (8 bases). No J segment appears in TCRdb, so it was assigned here by matching the sequence to germline. This CDR3 has 23 amino acids. Looked up from germline, CDR1 is TSWWSYY and CDR2 is QGS.

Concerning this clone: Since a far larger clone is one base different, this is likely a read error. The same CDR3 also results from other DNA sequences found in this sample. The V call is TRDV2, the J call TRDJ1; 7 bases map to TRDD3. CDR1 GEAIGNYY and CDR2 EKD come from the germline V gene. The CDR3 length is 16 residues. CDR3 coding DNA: TGTGCCTGTGACGGCCTGGGGGGCTCATACACCGATAAACTCATATTT. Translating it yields CACDGLGGSYTDKLIF.

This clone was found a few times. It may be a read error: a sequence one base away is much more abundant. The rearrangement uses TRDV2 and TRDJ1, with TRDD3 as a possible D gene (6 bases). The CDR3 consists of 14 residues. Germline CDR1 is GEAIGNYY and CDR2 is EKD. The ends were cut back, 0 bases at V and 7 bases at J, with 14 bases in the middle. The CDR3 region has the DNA TGTGCCTGTGACACCGTGGGGGGTACTGGTAAACTCATCTTT. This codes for CACDTVGGTGKLIF.

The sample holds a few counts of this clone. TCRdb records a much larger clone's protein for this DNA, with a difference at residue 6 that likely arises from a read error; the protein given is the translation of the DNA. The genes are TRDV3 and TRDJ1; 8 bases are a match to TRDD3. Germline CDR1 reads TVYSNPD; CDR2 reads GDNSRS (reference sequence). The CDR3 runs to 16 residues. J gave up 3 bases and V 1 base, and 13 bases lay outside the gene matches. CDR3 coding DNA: TGTGCCTTTATTGCCGAGGGATACGAGGTACCCGATAAACTCATCTTT. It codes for CAFIAEGYEVPDKLIF.

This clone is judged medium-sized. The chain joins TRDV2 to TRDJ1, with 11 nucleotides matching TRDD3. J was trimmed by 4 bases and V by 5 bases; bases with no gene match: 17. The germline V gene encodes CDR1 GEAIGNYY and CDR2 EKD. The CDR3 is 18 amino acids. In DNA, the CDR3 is TGTGCCTGTGCCGACCTAGTACTGGGGGATAGCAGGCTCGATAAACTCATCTTT. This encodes CACADLVLGDSRLDKLIF.

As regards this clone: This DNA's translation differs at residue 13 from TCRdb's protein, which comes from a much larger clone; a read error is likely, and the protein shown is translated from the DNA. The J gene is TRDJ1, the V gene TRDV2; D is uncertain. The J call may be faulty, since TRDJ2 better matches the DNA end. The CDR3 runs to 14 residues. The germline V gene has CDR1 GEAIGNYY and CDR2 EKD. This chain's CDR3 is CACDTVEVRRELFF. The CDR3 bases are TGTGCCTGTGACACTGTAGAGGTCAGGCGGGAACTCTTCTTT.

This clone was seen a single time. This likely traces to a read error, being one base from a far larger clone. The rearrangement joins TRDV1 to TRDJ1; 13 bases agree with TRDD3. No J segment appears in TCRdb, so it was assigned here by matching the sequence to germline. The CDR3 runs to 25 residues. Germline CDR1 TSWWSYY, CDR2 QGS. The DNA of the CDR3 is TGTGCTCTTGTGGAAGGGTCCTACGGGTCGTCGTACTGGGGGATACGAGGGTTTCAGGCCGATAAACTCATCTTT. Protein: CALVEGSYGSSYWGIRGFQADKLIF.

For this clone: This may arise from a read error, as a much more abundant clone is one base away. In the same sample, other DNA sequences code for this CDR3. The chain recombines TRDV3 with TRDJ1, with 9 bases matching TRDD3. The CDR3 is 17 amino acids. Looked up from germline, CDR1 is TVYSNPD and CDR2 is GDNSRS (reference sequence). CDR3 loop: CAFRNYWGTPYTDKLIF. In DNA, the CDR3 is TGTGCCTTTAGGAATTACTGGGGGACACCGTACACCGATAAACTCATTTTT.

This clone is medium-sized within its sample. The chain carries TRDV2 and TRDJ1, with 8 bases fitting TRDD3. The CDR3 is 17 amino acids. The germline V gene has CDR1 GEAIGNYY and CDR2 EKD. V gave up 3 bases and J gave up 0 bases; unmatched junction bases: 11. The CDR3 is CACDAWGTTSYTDKLIF. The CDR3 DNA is TGTGCCTGTGACGCCTGGGGGACAACTTCGTACACCGATAAACTCATCTTT.

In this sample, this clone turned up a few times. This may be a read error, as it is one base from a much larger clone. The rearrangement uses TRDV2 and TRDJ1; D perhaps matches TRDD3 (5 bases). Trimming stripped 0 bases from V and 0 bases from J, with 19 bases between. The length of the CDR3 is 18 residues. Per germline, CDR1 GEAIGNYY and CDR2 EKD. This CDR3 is CACDTMVGNTSYTDKLIF. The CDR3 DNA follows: TGTGCCTGTGACACCATGGTGGGGAATACTTCGTACACCGATAAACTCATCTTT.

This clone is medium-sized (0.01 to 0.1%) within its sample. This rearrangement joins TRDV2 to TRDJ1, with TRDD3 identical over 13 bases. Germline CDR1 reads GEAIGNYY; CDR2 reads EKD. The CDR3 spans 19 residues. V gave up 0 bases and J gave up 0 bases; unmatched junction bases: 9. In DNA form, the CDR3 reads TGTGCCTGTGACACCGCGAGTACTGGGGGATACGAGTACACCGATAAACTCATCTTT. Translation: CACDTASTGGYEYTDKLIF.

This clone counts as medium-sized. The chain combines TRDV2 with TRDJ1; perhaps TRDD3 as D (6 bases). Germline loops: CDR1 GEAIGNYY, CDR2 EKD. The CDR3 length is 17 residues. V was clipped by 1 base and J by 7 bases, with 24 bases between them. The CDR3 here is CACDTVGPQTGLGKLIF. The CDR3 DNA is TGTGCCTGTGACACGGTGGGTCCCCAAACTGGGTTGGGTAAACTCATCTTT.

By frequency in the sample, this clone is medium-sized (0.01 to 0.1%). CDR3 nucleotides: TGTGCCTGTGACACTCTCTTTAGTGGGGGATACGCGGGGGACACCGATAAACTCATCTTT. Amino acid sequence: CACDTLFSGGYAGDTDKLIF. This chain connects TRDV2 to TRDJ1; TRDD3 agrees at 11 bases. V shed 1 base, J shed 0 bases, and the junction held 15 bases outside the gene matches. The CDR3 runs to 20 residues. Germline CDR1 and CDR2: GEAIGNYY and EKD.

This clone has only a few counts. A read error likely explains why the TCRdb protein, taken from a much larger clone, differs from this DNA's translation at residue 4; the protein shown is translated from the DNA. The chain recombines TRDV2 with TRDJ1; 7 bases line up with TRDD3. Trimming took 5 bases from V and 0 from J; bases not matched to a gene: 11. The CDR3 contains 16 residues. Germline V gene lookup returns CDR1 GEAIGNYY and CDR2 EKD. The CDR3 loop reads CACGGLGGSYTDKLIF. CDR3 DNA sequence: TGTGCCTGTGGCGGCCTGGGGGGCTCATACACCGATAAACTCATCTTT.

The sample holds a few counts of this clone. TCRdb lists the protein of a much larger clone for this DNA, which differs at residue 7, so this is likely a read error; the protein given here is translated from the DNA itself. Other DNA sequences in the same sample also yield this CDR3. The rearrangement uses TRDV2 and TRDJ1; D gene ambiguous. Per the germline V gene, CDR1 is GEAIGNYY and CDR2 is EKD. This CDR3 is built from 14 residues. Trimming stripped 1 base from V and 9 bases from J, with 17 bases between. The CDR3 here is CACDTVDVRRELIF. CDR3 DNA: TGTGCCTGTGACACTGTAGACGTCAGGCGGGAACTCATCTTT.

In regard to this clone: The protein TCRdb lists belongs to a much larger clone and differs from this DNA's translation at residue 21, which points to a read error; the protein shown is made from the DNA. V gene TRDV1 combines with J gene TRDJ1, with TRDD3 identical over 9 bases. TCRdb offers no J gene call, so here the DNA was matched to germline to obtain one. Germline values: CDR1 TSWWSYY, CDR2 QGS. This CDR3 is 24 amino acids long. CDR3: CALGELSRGHPLGDRGRYTDILIF. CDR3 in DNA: TGTGCTCTTGGGGAACTGTCTAGAGGTCACCCGCTGGGGGATCGAGGAAGGTACACCGATATACTCATCTTT.

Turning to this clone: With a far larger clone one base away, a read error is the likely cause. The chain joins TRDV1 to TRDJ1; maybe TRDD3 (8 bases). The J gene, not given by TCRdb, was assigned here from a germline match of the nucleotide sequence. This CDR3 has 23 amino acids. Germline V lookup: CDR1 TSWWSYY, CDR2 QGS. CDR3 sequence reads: CALGSPSLPLYWGLALYTDILIF. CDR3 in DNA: TGTGCTCTTGGGTCCCCTTCCCTTCCTCTCTACTGGGGGCTCGCCTTGTACACCGATATACTCATCTTT.

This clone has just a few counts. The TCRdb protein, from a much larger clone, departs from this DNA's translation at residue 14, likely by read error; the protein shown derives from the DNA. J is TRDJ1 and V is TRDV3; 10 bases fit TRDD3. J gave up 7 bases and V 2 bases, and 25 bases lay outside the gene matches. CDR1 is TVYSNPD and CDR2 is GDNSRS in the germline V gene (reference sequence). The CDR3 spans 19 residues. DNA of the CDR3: TGTGCCTTTTCGGGACCAATGCTCTCTGGGGGATATGCCCCGGGTAAACTCATCTTT. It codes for CAFSGPMLSGGYAPGKLIF.

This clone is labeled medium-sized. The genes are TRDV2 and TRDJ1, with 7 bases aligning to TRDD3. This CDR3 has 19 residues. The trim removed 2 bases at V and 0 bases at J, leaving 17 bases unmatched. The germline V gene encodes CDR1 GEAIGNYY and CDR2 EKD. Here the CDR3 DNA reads TGTGCCTGTGACAACATCGGGGGATCCTTTAAGACGTACACCGATAAACTCATCTTT. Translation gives CACDNIGGSFKTYTDKLIF.

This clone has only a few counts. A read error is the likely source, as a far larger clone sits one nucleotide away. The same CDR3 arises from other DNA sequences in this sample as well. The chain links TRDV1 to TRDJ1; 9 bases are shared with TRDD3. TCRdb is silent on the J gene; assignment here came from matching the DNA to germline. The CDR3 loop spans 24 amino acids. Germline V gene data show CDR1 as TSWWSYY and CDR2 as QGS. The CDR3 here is CALGELSRGHPLGDRGRYTDKLIF. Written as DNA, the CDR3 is TGTGCTCTTGGAGAACTGTCTAGAGGTCACCCGCTGGGGGATCGAGGAAGGTACACCGATAAACTCATCTTT.

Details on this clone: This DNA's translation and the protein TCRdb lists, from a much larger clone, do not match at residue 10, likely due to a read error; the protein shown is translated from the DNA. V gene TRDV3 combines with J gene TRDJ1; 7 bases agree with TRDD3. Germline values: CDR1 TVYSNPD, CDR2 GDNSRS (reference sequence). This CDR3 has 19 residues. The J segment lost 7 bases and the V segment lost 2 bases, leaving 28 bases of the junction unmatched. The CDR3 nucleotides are TGTGCCTTTTCGGGACCAATGCTCTCTCGGGGATATGCCCTGGGTAAACTCATCTTT. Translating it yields CAFSGPMLSRGYALGKLIF.

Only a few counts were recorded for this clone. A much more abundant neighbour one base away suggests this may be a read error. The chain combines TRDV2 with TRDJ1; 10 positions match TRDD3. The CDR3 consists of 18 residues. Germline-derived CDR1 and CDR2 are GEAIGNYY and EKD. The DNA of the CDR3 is TGTGCCAGTGACACCATGGTGGGGGATACTTCGTACACCGATAAACTCATCTTT. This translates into CASDTMVGDTSYTDKLIF.

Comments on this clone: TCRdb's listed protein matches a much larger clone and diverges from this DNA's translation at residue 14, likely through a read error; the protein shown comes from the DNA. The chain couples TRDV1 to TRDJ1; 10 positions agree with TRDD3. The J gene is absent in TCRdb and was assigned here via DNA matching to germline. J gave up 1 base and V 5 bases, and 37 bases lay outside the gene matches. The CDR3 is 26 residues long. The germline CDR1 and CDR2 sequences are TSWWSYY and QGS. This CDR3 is CALGHGECLLLLAIGGYKFSTDKLIF. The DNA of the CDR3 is TGTGCTCTTGGGCATGGAGAGTGCCTTCTTCTGCTAGCTATTGGGGGATACAAATTCTCCACCGATAAACTCATCTTT.

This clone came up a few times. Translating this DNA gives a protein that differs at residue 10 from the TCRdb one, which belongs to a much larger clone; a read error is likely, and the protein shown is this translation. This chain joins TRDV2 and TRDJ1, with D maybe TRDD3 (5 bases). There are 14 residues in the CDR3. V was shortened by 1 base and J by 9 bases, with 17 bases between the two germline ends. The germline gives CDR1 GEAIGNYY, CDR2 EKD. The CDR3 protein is CACDTVEVRGELIF. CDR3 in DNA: TGTGCCTGTGACACTGTAGAGGTCAGGGGGGAACTCATCTTT.

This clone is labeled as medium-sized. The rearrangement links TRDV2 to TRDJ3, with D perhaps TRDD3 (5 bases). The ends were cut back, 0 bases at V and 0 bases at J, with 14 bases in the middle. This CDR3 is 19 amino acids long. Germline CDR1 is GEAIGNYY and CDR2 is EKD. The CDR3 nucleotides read TGTGCCTGTGACACCGTTGGGATCGGGAGCTCCTGGGACACCCGACAGATGTTTTTC. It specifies CACDTVGIGSSWDTRQMFF.

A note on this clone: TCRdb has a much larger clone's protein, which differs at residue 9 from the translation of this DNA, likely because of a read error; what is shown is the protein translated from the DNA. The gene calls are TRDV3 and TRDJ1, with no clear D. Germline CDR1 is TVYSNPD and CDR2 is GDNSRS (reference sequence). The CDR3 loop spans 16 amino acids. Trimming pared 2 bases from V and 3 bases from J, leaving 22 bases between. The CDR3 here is CAFFGLGGWLADKLIF. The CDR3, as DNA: TGTGCCTTTTTCGGCTTAGGCGGTTGGCTTGCCGATAAACTCATCTTT.

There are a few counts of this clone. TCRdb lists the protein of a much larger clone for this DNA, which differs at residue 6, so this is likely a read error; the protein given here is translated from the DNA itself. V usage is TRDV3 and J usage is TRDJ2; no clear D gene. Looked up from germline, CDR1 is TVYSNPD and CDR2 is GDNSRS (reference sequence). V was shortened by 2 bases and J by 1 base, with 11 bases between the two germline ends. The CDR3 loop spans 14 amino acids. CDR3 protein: CAFSPHLLTAQLFF. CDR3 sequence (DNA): TGTGCCTTTTCCCCGCACCTTTTGACAGCACAACTCTTCTTT.

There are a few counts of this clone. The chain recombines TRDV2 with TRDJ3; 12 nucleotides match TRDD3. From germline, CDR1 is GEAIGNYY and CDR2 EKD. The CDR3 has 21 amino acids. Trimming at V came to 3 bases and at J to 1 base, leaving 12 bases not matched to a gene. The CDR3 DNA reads TGTGCCTGTGACTCCACCTCGCTGGGGGATACGCGTTCCTGGGACACCCGACAGATGTTTTTC. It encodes CACDSTSLGDTRSWDTRQMFF.

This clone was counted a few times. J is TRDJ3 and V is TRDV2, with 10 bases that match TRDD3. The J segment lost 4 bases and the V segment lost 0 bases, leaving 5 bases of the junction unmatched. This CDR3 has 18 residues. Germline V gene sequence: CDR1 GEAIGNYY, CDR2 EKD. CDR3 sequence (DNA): TGTGCCTGTGACACCGTGGTGGGGGATACTTGGGACACCCGACAGATGTTTTTC. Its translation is CACDTVVGDTWDTRQMFF.

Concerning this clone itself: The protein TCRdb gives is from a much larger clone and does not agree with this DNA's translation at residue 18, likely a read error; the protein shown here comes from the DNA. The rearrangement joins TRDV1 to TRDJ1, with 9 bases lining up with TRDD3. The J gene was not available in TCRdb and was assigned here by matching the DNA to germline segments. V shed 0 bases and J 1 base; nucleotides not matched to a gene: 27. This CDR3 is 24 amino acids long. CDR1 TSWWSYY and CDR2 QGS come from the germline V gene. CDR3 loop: CALGELSRGHPLGDRGRFTDKLIF. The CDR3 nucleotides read TGTGCTCTTGGGGAACTGTCTAGAGGTCACCCGCTGGGGGATCGAGGAAGGTTCACCGATAAACTCATCTTT.